What follows are 12 T cell receptor beta chains derived from one specimen sequenced in a study of blood T cells in healthy people across ages. A second PCR of roughly 6 to 12 cycles used a sample-barcoded 5' primer and a J-beta primer mix. TCRdb re-derived calls from the 5' RACE reads in MiXCR, one entry per CDR3 protein. The data show 550,000 to 800,000 distinct CDR3 sequences, with about a third seen just once and approximately 15% held by the top ten. The sequencing sample was made of blood. The receptors derive from a woman aged 80 or older in good health.

The chain is built from TRBV2 and TRBJ1-5; no reliable D call. This CDR3 has 15 amino acids. V lost 5 bases to trimming and J lost 3 bases, with 14 bases between them. CDR1 SNHLY and CDR2 FYNNEI come from the germline V gene. The CDR3 sequence: CASSLDPRANQPQHF. In DNA, the CDR3 is TGTGCCAGCAGTTTAGACCCCCGGGCCAATCAGCCCCAGCATTTT.

This clonotype was seen a few times. The rearrangement uses TRBV28 and TRBJ2-7; D is unresolved. The CDR3 has 11 amino acids. Germline V gives CDR1 MDHEN, CDR2 SYDVKM. V was trimmed by 5 bases and J by 3 bases, leaving 5 bases between them. The CDR3 DNA reads as TGTGCCAGCAGTCAGGACTACGAGCAGTACGTC. Amino acids: CASSQDYEQYV.

This clonotype was seen many times. The genes are TRBV6-5 and TRBJ2-5, with D possibly being TRBD1 or TRBD2 (6 bases each). This CDR3 has 15 amino acids. Germline CDR1 and CDR2: MNHEY and SVGAGI. V lost 0 bases and J 2 bases, leaving 10 bases between the germline ends. The CDR3 loop reads CASSYSTGGQETQYF. DNA for the CDR3: TGTGCCAGCAGTTACTCGACAGGAGGGCAAGAGACCCAGTACTTC.

This clonotype was detected once. The rearrangement uses TRBV6-6 and TRBJ2-5; 11 bases map to TRBD2. The CDR3 has 14 residues. Looked up from germline, CDR1 is MNHNY and CDR2 is SVGAGI (reference sequence). J gave up 2 bases and V 6 bases, and 2 bases lay outside the gene matches. CDR3 DNA sequence: TGTGCCAGCAGGGGACTAGCGGAACAAGAGACCCAGTACTTC. Translated, it gives CASRGLAEQETQYF.

In regard to this clonotype: This may stem from a read error, because a much larger clone lies one nucleotide away. V is TRBV30 and J is TRBJ2-1; possibly TRBD1 or TRBD2 for D (5 bases each). The CDR3 runs 14 residues. The germline V and J ends were trimmed by 1 base and 9 bases, with 16 bases remaining between them. Per the germline V gene, CDR1 is GTSNPN and CDR2 is SVGIG (reference sequence). The CDR3 nucleotides read TGTGCCTGGAGTGGCGCCCGGGGCCGAGGTGAGCAGTTCTTC. As protein: CAWSGARGRGEQFF.

This clonotype was seen many times. This chain uses TRBV6-5 with TRBJ1-5; 7 nucleotides agree with TRBD1. The CDR3 is 16 amino acids. CDR1 MNHEY and CDR2 SVGAGI come from the germline V gene. V lost 4 bases to trimming and J lost 6 bases; unmatched junction nucleotides: 12. The DNA for the CDR3 is TGTGCCAGCAGTTTCCGAGACAGGGAGACCCGTCAGCCCCAGCATTTT. Translated, it gives CASSFRDRETRQPQHF.

This chain joins TRBV12-5 and TRBJ1-6, with TRBD1 as a possible D gene (6 bases). Germline V gene lookup returns CDR1 LGHNT and CDR2 FRNRAP. CDR3 length equals 15 residues. Trimming removed 1 base at V and 6 bases at J, with 10 bases between. The CDR3 spells CASGLAGAGNSPLHF. CDR3 bases: TGTGCTAGTGGTTTGGCAGGGGCTGGTAATTCACCCCTCCACTTT.

The CDR3, as DNA: TGTGCCAGTAGTTATGGGACAGGGACCATCCAAGAGACCCAGTACTTC. Its translation is CASSYGTGTIQETQYF. The chain employs TRBV19 and TRBJ2-5; 9 positions agree with TRBD1. From germline, CDR1 is LNHDA and CDR2 SQIVND (reference sequence). The CDR3 has 16 amino acids. Trimming at V came to 5 bases and at J to 1 base, leaving 8 bases not matched to a gene.

This clonotype came up a few times. V and J are TRBV6-2 or TRBV6-3 and TRBJ1-1, with TRBD1 as a possible D gene (6 bases). This CDR3 region has 15 residues. CDR1 and CDR2 from the germline V gene are MNHEY and SVGEGT. V was shortened by 5 bases and J by 5 bases, with 18 bases between the two germline ends. The CDR3 reads CASSGGALQGTEAFF. As DNA, the CDR3 is TGTGCCAGCAGTGGAGGGGCACTTCAGGGGACTGAAGCTTTCTTT.

At least ten counts were recorded for this clonotype. The genes are TRBV4-2 and TRBJ2-3; TRBD2 might be the D (5 bases). Trimming took 0 bases from V and 4 from J, leaving 8 bases between them. This CDR3 has 14 residues. Germline assignment: CDR1 LGHNA and CDR2 YNFKEQ. CDR3 protein: CASSQEASSDTQYF. The CDR3 DNA is TGTGCCAGCAGCCAAGAGGCTAGCTCAGATACGCAGTATTTT.

The J gene is TRBJ1-6, the V gene TRBV20-1, with D possibly matching TRBD1 (5 bases). The CDR3 length is 12 residues. Germline V gene sequence: CDR1 DFQATT, CDR2 SNEGSKA (reference sequence). Trimming took off 3 bases at V and 12 bases at J, with 12 bases between the two ends. CDR3 amino acids: CSASRDRGPLHF. CDR3 DNA sequence: TGCAGTGCTAGCCGGGACCGAGGACCCCTCCACTTT.

This chain links TRBV28 with TRBJ1-1, with D uncertain. CDR1 and CDR2 (germline): MDHEN, SYDVKM. V lost 7 bases and J lost 0, with 9 bases in between. The CDR3 covers 13 residues. The CDR3 spells CASTPILNTEAFF. The CDR3 bases are TGTGCCAGCACCCCAATTCTGAACACTGAAGCTTTCTTT.